The 20 T cell receptor beta chains given below trace back to one sample, sequenced in a study of T cells in Graves' hyperthyroidism and ophthalmopathy (dated by TCRdb to about 2019). Library prep was done by multiplex PCR. Sequencing was carried out with an Illumina HiSeq 2000. Amplification of TCR beta CDR3 regions was carried out from RNA transcripts. For the first round of RT-PCR on the TCR CDR3, the HTBI primer set was used together with the Qiagen OneStep RT-PCR kit. TCRdb redid the processing of the public reads, applying fastp at Q25 and MiXCR, and retained in-frame beta chains. Each entry is one CDR3 protein sequence, shown with its most common DNA and genes. Across this sample there are more than 300,000 distinct CDR3 sequences, with over 11% seen only once. The ten largest clonotypes hold 11% of the sample. The sample comprised blood. Source of these receptors: a woman aged 55-69 years with Graves' hyperthyroidism.

The rearrangement uses TRBV6-1 and TRBJ1-5; D is undetermined. Germline values: CDR1 MNHNS, CDR2 SASEGT. The CDR3 is made up of 18 amino acids. V was trimmed by 1 base and J by 0 bases, leaving 16 bases between them. Here the CDR3 DNA reads TGTGCCAGCAGTGAAGGACATGGACTTCCTCCTAGCAATCAGCCCCAGCATTTT. Its protein is CASSEGHGLPPSNQPQHF.

This clonotype appeared a few times. V and J are TRBV29-1 and TRBJ2-5, with 10 bases that match TRBD2. Germline V CDR1 and CDR2: SQVTM, ANQGSEA. The CDR3 extends over 14 amino acids. Losses at the gene ends were 4 bases for V and 5 bases for J; bases not matched to a gene: 7. Here the CDR3 reads CSVAVAGGRETQYF. The CDR3 nucleotides are TGCAGCGTTGCCGTAGCGGGGGGTCGGGAGACCCAGTACTTC.

This clonotype was picked up many times. V and J are TRBV12-3 or TRBV12-4 and TRBJ2-7; 11 nucleotides agree with TRBD2. The CDR3 totals 16 residues. V trimming: 1 base; J trimming: 3 bases; junction bases outside the gene matches: 5. The CDR3 bases are TGTGCCAGCAGTTTAGGTTTAGGACTAGCGGGCTACGAGCAGTACTTC. Translated, it gives CASSLGLGLAGYEQYF.

The chain links TRBV4-1 to TRBJ2-7, with D unclear. Germline CDR1 is MGHRA and CDR2 is YSYEKL. The CDR3 extends over 17 amino acids. V shed 4 bases and J shed 0 bases, with 19 bases lying between them. CDR3 sequence reads: CASSLGPQGLNSYEQYF. The CDR3 DNA reads as TGCGCCAGCAGCCTAGGCCCCCAAGGCCTCAACTCCTACGAGCAGTACTTC.

The V call is TRBV5-5, the J call TRBJ2-5, with 9 positions matching TRBD2. Per germline, CDR1 SGHKS and CDR2 YYEKEE (reference sequence). Germline trimming cut 4 bases from V and 1 base from J; bases unmatched to any gene: 5. This CDR3 region has 15 residues. CDR3 in amino acids: CASSRRGGGQETQYF. CDR3 coding DNA: TGTGCCAGCAGCCGGCGGGGGGGTGGCCAAGAGACCCAGTACTTC.

This clonotype occurred many times. The chain has TRBV12-3 or TRBV12-4 and TRBJ2-7; 8 bases fit TRBD1. This CDR3 contains 14 residues. J gave up 5 bases and V 2 bases, and 5 bases lay outside the gene matches. The CDR3 DNA reads as TGTGCCAGCAGTTTAAGGGAGGACAGGGACGAGCAGTACTTC. Translated, it gives CASSLREDRDEQYF.

V is TRBV11-2 and J is TRBJ1-1, with 8 bases identical to TRBD1. Germline CDR1 SGHAT, CDR2 FQNNGV. The V segment lost 4 bases and the J segment 1 base; nucleotides outside the gene matches: 5. This CDR3 comprises 15 residues. CDR3 sequence reads: CASSSNRGRNTEAFF. The CDR3 DNA sequence: TGTGCCAGCAGCTCAAACAGGGGGAGGAACACTGAAGCTTTCTTT.

The table lists this clonotype with many counts. The V call is TRBV28, the J call TRBJ1-1; the D gene is possibly TRBD1 (5 bases). Looked up from germline, CDR1 is MDHEN and CDR2 is SYDVKM. Trimming pared 6 bases from V and 3 bases from J, leaving 8 bases between. The CDR3 is 12 amino acids. This chain's CDR3 is CASRVGDTEAFF. For the CDR3, the DNA is TGTGCCAGCAGGGTAGGGGACACTGAAGCTTTCTTT.

This clonotype was counted a few times. V is TRBV19 and J is TRBJ2-1; the match to TRBD1 covers 10 bases. The length of the CDR3 is 16 residues. Germline CDR1 LNHDA, CDR2 SQIVND (reference sequence). The junction had 10 bases not matched to a gene; V was cut back by 5 bases and J by 6 bases. The chain's CDR3 is CASSPSGTGVGNEQFF. The CDR3 DNA reads TGTGCCAGTAGTCCATCCGGGACAGGGGTGGGCAATGAGCAGTTCTTC.

This clonotype was seen repeatedly, ten times or more. This rearrangement joins TRBV28 to TRBJ2-1; D is ambiguous. V was shortened by 5 bases and J by 1 base, with 9 bases between the two germline ends. The CDR3 loop spans 14 amino acids. In germline, CDR1 is MDHEN, CDR2 SYDVKM. DNA of the CDR3: TGTGCCAGCAGTCCCCCCCCGTCCTACAATGAGCAGTTCTTC. This sequence encodes CASSPPPSYNEQFF.

This clonotype was observed at least ten times. This chain joins TRBV20-1 and TRBJ2-7; D not resolved. The V end lost 3 bases, the J end lost 6 bases, and 15 bases lay between the germline ends. This CDR3 has 13 amino acids. Germline V gene lookup returns CDR1 DFQATT and CDR2 SNEGSKA (reference sequence). The CDR3 reads CSASPSVVGEQYF. CDR3 nucleotides: TGCAGTGCTAGTCCCTCCGTAGTTGGCGAGCAGTACTTC.

The chain couples TRBV24-1 to TRBJ2-5; maybe TRBD2 (6 bases). Trimming cost V 3 bases and J 5 bases, with 12 bases left between them. Per the germline V gene, CDR1 is KGHDR and CDR2 is SFDVKD. The CDR3 sequence is 14 residues long. CDR3 amino acids: CATSDPGGKETQYF. CDR3 DNA sequence: TGTGCCACCAGTGATCCTGGAGGGAAGGAGACCCAGTACTTC.

Regarding this clonotype: This sequence may be a read error, since a much larger clone differs from it by one base. The V gene is TRBV12-3 or TRBV12-4, the J gene TRBJ2-1; 8 nucleotides align to TRBD1. This CDR3 is 13 amino acids long. The V segment lost 7 bases and the J segment 9 bases; nucleotides outside the gene matches: 8. CDR3 sequence (DNA): TGTGCCAGCAACGGACAGGGTATTGGTGAGCAGTTCTTC. It translates to CASNGQGIGEQFF.

This clonotype came up a few times. CDR3: CAWATGTLETQYF. CDR3 DNA sequence: TGTGCCTGGGCCACAGGGACCTTGGAGACCCAGTACTTC. The rearrangement joins TRBV30 to TRBJ2-5; tentatively, D is TRBD1 (6 bases). V was pared by 5 bases and J by 5 bases, with 15 bases between. The CDR3 length is 13 residues. Germline V CDR1 and CDR2: GTSNPN, SVGIG (reference sequence). The full variable domain, in which reference TRBV30 and TRBJ2-5 provide the parts outside the CDR3, is SQTIHQWPATLVQPVGSPLSLECTVEGTSNPNLYWYRQAAGRGLQLLFYSVGIGQISSEVPQNLSASRPQDRQFILSSKKLLLSDSGFYLCAWATGTLETQYFGPGTRLLVL.

In this sample, this clonotype turned up many times. The J gene is TRBJ2-7, the V gene TRBV11-2; a possible D gene is TRBD2 (7 bases). V shed 3 bases and J shed 7 bases, with 19 bases lying between them. CDR1 and CDR2 (germline): SGHAT, FQNNGV. The CDR3 totals 15 residues. The CDR3 DNA reads as TGTGCCAGCAGCTTTCGAGGGAGGGGGATTAGAGAGCAGTACTTC. This codes for CASSFRGRGIREQYF.

There are many counts of this clonotype. The chain links TRBV11-2 to TRBJ1-1; weak D call: TRBD1 (5 bases). Trimming cost V 3 bases and J 2 bases, with 10 bases left between them. The CDR3 runs 14 residues. The germline V gene has CDR1 SGHAT and CDR2 FQNNGV. This CDR3 reads CASSFYRPNTEAFF. In nucleotides, the CDR3 is TGTGCCAGCAGCTTTTACAGGCCCAACACTGAAGCTTTCTTT.

The gene calls are TRBV10-3 and TRBJ1-5, with D uncertain. Germline CDR1 reads ENHRY; CDR2 reads SYGVKD. With 9 bases removed from V and 4 bases from J, the gap between germline ends came to 10 bases. The CDR3 covers 12 residues. CDR3 residues: CAIRTGNQPQHF. CDR3 coding DNA: TGTGCCATTAGGACGGGGAATCAGCCCCAGCATTTT.

This clonotype occurred many times. The chain uses TRBV18 and TRBJ2-3, with D perhaps matching TRBD2 (7 bases). The V gene lost 2 bases and the J gene lost 2 bases, with 14 bases spanning the gap. The CDR3 has 16 amino acids. Germline V lookup: CDR1 KGHSH, CDR2 LQKENI. In DNA form, the CDR3 reads TGTGCCAGCTCACCAGGACTAGGGGGGGTCACAGATACGCAGTATTTT. It specifies CASSPGLGGVTDTQYF.

Ten or more counts support this clonotype. V and J are TRBV18 and TRBJ1-5; a weak D match, TRBD1 (5 bases). Germline V gives CDR1 KGHSH, CDR2 LQKENI. The CDR3 spans 15 residues. V was trimmed by 6 bases and J by 0 bases, leaving 12 bases between them. The CDR3, as DNA: TGTGCCAGCTCTCTAAACCAGGGTAGCAATCAGCCCCAGCATTTT. It encodes CASSLNQGSNQPQHF.

J is TRBJ2-5 and V is TRBV7-9; D is possibly TRBD2 (5 bases). This CDR3 is 14 amino acids long. Trimming removed 2 bases at V and 4 bases at J, with 11 bases between. Germline CDR1 is SEHNR and CDR2 is FQNEAQ (reference sequence). This CDR3 reads CASSLLLDRETQYF. CDR3 nucleotides: TGTGCCAGCAGCTTACTACTAGACCGAGAGACCCAGTACTTC.